These 19 T cell receptor beta chains share one sample of origin, sequenced in a study of cytomegalovirus exposure and HLA in healthy donors. With 60 Vbeta and 13 Jbeta primers, the PCR was carried out. Libraries were prepared by immunoSEQ multiplex PCR; TCRdb keeps only in-frame clonotypes and omits some of them. The table shows some 200,000 clones, with 79% occurring only once. Input material: PBMCs. These receptor sequences come from a girl between 10 and 17 years old in good health and CMV-seropositive.

This clone turned up a few times. This chain uses TRBV6-6 with TRBJ2-3; a possible D gene is TRBD1 (6 bases). The CDR3 covers 13 residues. V lost 6 bases and J lost 7, with 14 bases in between. Germline-derived CDR1 and CDR2 are MNHNY and SVGAGI (reference sequence). The CDR3 spells CASREMDSYTQYF. CDR3 bases: TGTGCCAGCAGAGAGATGGACAGCTATACGCAGTATTTT.

The rearrangement uses TRBV5-6 and TRBJ1-1; 10 positions match TRBD1. Germline loops: CDR1 SGHDT, CDR2 YYEEEE. CDR3 size: 16 residues. With 0 bases clipped from V and 4 bases from J, the junction kept 6 bases outside the gene matches. The CDR3 region is CASSLVGQGFGTEAFF. The CDR3 DNA reads TGTGCCAGCAGCTTGGTGGGACAGGGGTTTGGCACTGAAGCTTTCTTT. Supplemented by reference TRBV5-6 and TRBJ1-1, the full variable domain reads DAGVTQSPTHLIKTRGQQVTLRCSPKSGHDTVSWYQQALGQGPQFIFQYYEEEERQRGNFPDRFSGHQFPNYSSELNVNALLLGDSALYLCASSLVGQGFGTEAFFGQGTRLTVV.

This clone is a singleton in its sample. The chain links TRBV6-1 to TRBJ2-5; 9 nucleotides agree with TRBD1. This CDR3 is 15 amino acids long. Trimming at V came to 3 bases and at J to 5 bases, leaving 7 bases not matched to a gene. Germline loops: CDR1 MNHNS, CDR2 SASEGT. In DNA form, the CDR3 reads TGTGCCAGCAGTGACGAACAGGGGGCGGGGGAGACCCAGTACTTC. Its translation is CASSDEQGAGETQYF.

The genes are TRBV5-3 and TRBJ2-5, with D perhaps matching TRBD2 (6 bases). TRBV5-3 is annotated as an ORF whose role is uncertain. The CDR3 sequence is 15 residues long. V lost 0 bases and J 5 bases, leaving 14 bases between the germline ends. The CDR3 sequence: CARSLEQGGVETQYF. Written as DNA, the CDR3 is TGTGCCAGAAGCTTGGAGCAGGGCGGGGTCGAGACCCAGTACTTC.

The genes are TRBV1 and TRBJ1-2. TRBV1 is described as a pseudogene. This CDR3 region has 15 residues. The CDR3 loop is CTSSWPTGGLVGYTF. The CDR3 DNA follows: TGCACCAGCAGCTGGCCCACGGGAGGTCTGGTCGGCTACACCTTC.

V is TRBV7-8 and J is TRBJ2-3; no reliable D call. Germline CDR1 SGHVS, CDR2 FQNEAQ. The germline V and J ends were trimmed by 2 bases and 2 bases, with 8 bases remaining between them. The CDR3 contains 14 residues. The CDR3 loop reads CASSLSRVTDTQYF. CDR3 nucleotides: TGTGCCAGCAGCTTAAGCCGAGTCACAGATACGCAGTATTTT.

This chain links TRBV9 with TRBJ2-6, with no clear D. The V end lost 0 bases, the J end lost 2 bases, and 6 bases lay between the germline ends. The CDR3 is 15 amino acids. Germline V gives CDR1 SGDLS, CDR2 YYNGEE. CDR3 loop: CASSVGPAGANVLTF. The CDR3 DNA reads as TGTGCCAGCAGCGTAGGCCCAGCTGGGGCCAACGTCCTGACTTTC.

This clone was seen only a few times. This chain uses TRBV6-5 with TRBJ2-3; 8 nucleotides line up with TRBD2. CDR3 length equals 14 residues. The germline gives CDR1 MNHEY, CDR2 SVGAGI. V lost 7 bases to trimming and J lost 5 bases; unmatched junction nucleotides: 8. CDR3: CASTTSGGLDTQYF. The CDR3 DNA reads TGTGCCAGCACGACCAGCGGGGGCCTAGATACGCAGTATTTT.

The V call is TRBV5-5, the J call TRBJ2-7; D unresolved. Trimming removed 4 bases from V and 6 bases from J, with 14 bases in between. Germline CDR1 is SGHKS and CDR2 is YYEKEE (reference sequence). This CDR3 spans 13 amino acids. The CDR3 reads CASSRTGSFEQYF. The CDR3 DNA sequence: TGTGCCAGCAGCAGAACCGGTTCGTTCGAGCAGTACTTC.

The CDR3 is CASSGHTGKQFF. For the CDR3, the DNA is TGTGCCAGCAGCGGACACACAGGGAAACAGTTCTTC. The V call is TRBV7-8, the J call TRBJ2-1, with D perhaps matching TRBD1 (6 bases). Germline V gives CDR1 SGHVS, CDR2 FQNEAQ. Trimming removed 5 bases from V and 13 bases from J, with 15 bases in between. The CDR3 runs 12 residues. Complete variable domain (other parts from reference TRBV7-8 and TRBJ2-1): GAGVSQSPRYKVAKRGQDVALRCDPISGHVSLFWYQQALGQGPEFLTYFQNEAQLDKSGLPSDRFFAERPEGSVSTLKIQRTQQEDSAVYLCASSGHTGKQFFGPGTRLTVL.

The chain links TRBV18 to TRBJ1-4; TRBD1 might be the D (6 bases). Germline CDR1 reads KGHSH; CDR2 reads LQKENI. The CDR3 runs 16 residues. V was trimmed by 3 bases and J by 0 bases, leaving 11 bases between them. The DNA of the CDR3 is TGTGCCAGCTCACCGACAACAGGGACAACTAATGAAAAACTGTTTTTT. Its protein is CASSPTTGTTNEKLFF. The variable domain in full, completed from reference TRBV18 and TRBJ1-4, reads NAGVMQNPRHLVRRRGQEARLRCSPMKGHSHVYWYRQLPEEGLKFMVYLQKENIIDESGMPKERFSAEFPKEGPSILRIQQVVRGDSAAYFCASSPTTGTTNEKLFFGSGTQLSVL.

V gene TRBV6-1 combines with J gene TRBJ2-7, with D possibly being TRBD2 (5 bases). Germline-derived CDR1 and CDR2 are MNHNS and SASEGT. The ends were cut back, 5 bases at V and 7 bases at J, with 18 bases in the middle. The CDR3 runs 14 residues. The CDR3 coding sequence is TGTGCCAGCAGTCCCGGGCCTCCGAGAGGGGAGCAGTACTTC. Translated: CASSPGPPRGEQYF.

The gene calls are TRBV7-8 and TRBJ1-1; D possibly corresponds to TRBD1 (5 bases). Germline V lookup: CDR1 SGHVS, CDR2 FQNEAQ. Trimming removed 4 bases from V and 3 bases from J, with 15 bases in between. This CDR3 comprises 15 residues. CDR3 loop: CASSWGNPGDTEAFF. The DNA for the CDR3 is TGTGCCAGCAGCTGGGGGAACCCGGGGGACACTGAAGCTTTCTTT.

The chain couples TRBV6-5 to TRBJ2-2; 7 bases are a match to TRBD2. The CDR3 contains 15 residues. Germline assignment: CDR1 MNHEY and CDR2 SVGAGI. Trimming at V came to 8 bases and at J to 7 bases, leaving 13 bases not matched to a gene. The CDR3: CASGNGRWGGGELFF. In nucleotides, the CDR3 is TGTGCCAGCGGGAATGGCCGGTGGGGGGGCGGGGAGCTGTTTTTT.

In its sample, this clone was seen once. CDR3 nucleotide sequence: TGTGCCAGCAGCGCCGCTAGCGGGGGCTTCAGCACAGATACGCAGTATTTT. Amino acid sequence: CASSAASGGFSTDTQYF. The J gene is TRBJ2-3, the V gene TRBV7-2; 10 positions match TRBD2. CDR3 length: 17 residues. J was trimmed by 0 bases and V by 5 bases; bases with no gene match: 8. Germline assignment: CDR1 SGHTA and CDR2 FQGNSA. The full variable domain, its missing parts supplied by reference TRBV7-2 and TRBJ2-3, is GAGVSQSPSNKVTEKGKDVELRCDPISGHTALYWYRQSLGQGLEFLIYFQGNSAPDKSGLPSDRFSAERTGGSVSTLTIQRTQQEDSAVYLCASSAASGGFSTDTQYFGPGTRLTVL.

The chain is built from TRBV19 and TRBJ1-2, with 8 bases identical to TRBD1. J lost 3 bases, V lost 5 bases, and 2 bases had no gene match. Looked up from germline, CDR1 is LNHDA and CDR2 is SQIVND (reference sequence). This CDR3 spans 13 amino acids. The CDR3 DNA reads TGTGCCAGTAGTTCGACAGGGGACTATGGCTACACCTTC. It encodes CASSSTGDYGYTF. Variable domain in full (rest from reference TRBV19 and TRBJ1-2): DGGITQSPKYLFRKEGQNVTLSCEQNLNHDAMYWYRQDPGQGLRLIYYSQIVNDFQKGDIAEGYSVSREKKESFPLTVTSAQKNPTAFYLCASSSTGDYGYTFGSGTRLTVV.

The chain couples TRBV7-9 to TRBJ2-4, with 9 positions matching TRBD1. V lost 5 bases and J lost 6; bases outside the gene matches: 5. This CDR3 has 14 amino acids. Germline V gives CDR1 SEHNR, CDR2 FQNEAQ (reference sequence). CDR3 region: CASSDDRGGNIQYF. In nucleotides, the CDR3 is TGTGCCAGCAGCGACGACAGGGGGGGAAACATTCAGTACTTC.

The genes are TRBV5-8 and TRBJ2-3; D remains unclear. Germline V CDR1 and CDR2: SGHTS, YDEGEE. The CDR3 runs to 12 residues. The V end lost 4 bases, the J end lost 5 bases, and 8 bases lay between the germline ends. Written as DNA, the CDR3 is TGTGCCAGCAGCCGCGTCGGAGATACGCAGTATTTT. It encodes CASSRVGDTQYF.

This chain joins TRBV7-6 and TRBJ2-3; 15 positions agree with TRBD2. Germline CDR1 reads SGHVS; CDR2 reads FNYEAQ. The CDR3 consists of 17 residues. V lost 4 bases and J lost 0; bases outside the gene matches: 2. CDR3 residues: CASSWTSGGASTDTQYF. The CDR3 coding sequence is TGTGCCAGCAGCTGGACTAGCGGGGGGGCCAGCACAGATACGCAGTATTTT.